Listed here are 26 T cell receptor beta chains from one sample, sequenced in a study of cytomegalovirus exposure and HLA in healthy donors (dated by TCRdb to the late 2010s). The library was prepared using the immunoSEQ multiplex PCR assay. For the multiplex PCR, a mixture combining 60 forward primers for TCR Vbeta segments and 13 reverse primers for TCR Jbeta segments was used. TCRdb obtained this table from immuneACCESS and retained in-frame rearrangements with V and J assigned. These tables miss some clones; where compared with another copy, unresolved V genes account for less than half of the shortfall, and the remainder is unexplained. Here the sample has 240,000 or so clones; 82% occur a single time. 5% to 6% of the sample comes from the top ten. Input material: PBMCs. The receptor set was obtained from a woman aged 35 to 49 in good health and CMV-seropositive.

The V gene is TRBV5-1, the J gene TRBJ2-3; D remains ambiguous. This CDR3 is built from 12 residues. Trimming cost V 0 bases and J 6 bases, with 5 bases left between them. Germline CDR1 reads SGHRS; CDR2 reads YFSETQ. The CDR3 region has the DNA TGCGCCAGCAGCTTGGAGCCCGATACGCAGTATTTT. Translation gives CASSLEPDTQYF.

The V call is TRBV9, the J call TRBJ2-5; 8 positions agree with TRBD2. Germline V gene sequence: CDR1 SGDLS, CDR2 YYNGEE. The V gene end was trimmed by 2 bases and the J gene end by 6 bases; junction bases not matched to a gene: 6. There are 14 residues in the CDR3. CDR3 coding DNA: TGTGCCAGCAGCGTCGAAGCGGGGGTGCAGACCCAGTACTTC. This translates into CASSVEAGVQTQYF.

This chain uses TRBV5-1 with TRBJ2-3; TRBD2 aligns across 8 bases. V shed 0 bases, J shed 4 bases, and the junction held 4 bases outside the gene matches. There are 15 residues in the CDR3. Germline CDR1 and CDR2: SGHRS and YFSETQ. DNA of the CDR3: TGCGCCAGCAGCTTGGAGGGACTAGATGCAGATACGCAGTATTTT. Translation gives CASSLEGLDADTQYF. The full variable domain, its missing parts supplied by reference TRBV5-1 and TRBJ2-3, is KAGVTQTPRYLIKTRGQQVTLSCSPISGHRSVSWYQQTPGQGLQFLFEYFSETQRNKGNFPGRFSGRQFSNSRSEMNVSTLELGDSALYLCASSLEGLDADTQYFGPGTRLTVL.

The chain has TRBV6-5 and TRBJ1-2, with 8 bases fitting TRBD1. The CDR3 runs 15 residues. Germline V gives CDR1 MNHEY, CDR2 SVGAGI. After removal of 1 base from V and 4 bases from J, the junction contained 5 bases not matched to a gene. The CDR3 sequence is CASSYLGQGGYGYTF. For the CDR3, the DNA is TGTGCCAGCAGTTACTTAGGACAGGGCGGCTATGGCTACACCTTC.

The chain has TRBV2 and TRBJ2-1, with 16 bases that match TRBD2. This CDR3 spans 18 amino acids. Germline V gives CDR1 SNHLY, CDR2 FYNNEI. Trimming took 6 bases from V and 5 from J; bases not matched to a gene: 10. DNA for the CDR3: TGTGCCAGCAGCTCTCCGGGACTAGCGGGGGGGCAGGACAATGAGCAGTTCTTC. This codes for CASSSPGLAGGQDNEQFF.

The V gene is TRBV6-4, the J gene TRBJ1-3, with 9 bases lining up with TRBD1. V was clipped by 3 bases and J by 2 bases; unmatched bases: 11. The CDR3 runs 18 residues. Germline-derived CDR1 and CDR2 are MRHNA and SNTAGT. For the CDR3, the DNA is TGTGCCAGCAGTGATTTTTCGGGACAGGGTGAGACTGGAAACACCATATATTTT. Translating it yields CASSDFSGQGETGNTIYF.

On this clone: Other DNA sequences from this sample encode an identical CDR3 as well. This chain links TRBV19 with TRBJ1-1; D perhaps matches TRBD1 (5 bases). CDR1 is LNHDA, CDR2 SQIVND, per germline (reference sequence). V lost 4 bases and J 1 base, leaving 7 bases between the germline ends. CDR3 size: 13 residues. The CDR3 nucleotides read TGTGCCAGTAGTACGACAGCGAACACTGAAGCTTTCTTT. Protein: CASSTTANTEAFF.

The chain carries TRBV19 and TRBJ1-2; D is ambiguous. The V end lost 3 bases, the J end lost 7 bases, and 30 bases lay between the germline ends. CDR3 length equals 19 residues. Germline assignment: CDR1 LNHDA and CDR2 SQIVND (reference sequence). CDR3 protein: CASSMQHWNSGLWVRGYTF. Here the CDR3 DNA reads TGTGCCAGTAGTATGCAGCATTGGAACAGCGGGTTATGGGTTCGTGGCTACACCTTC.

This clone was seen once. V gene TRBV9 combines with J gene TRBJ2-1; the D gene is possibly TRBD2 (6 bases). The germline V gene encodes CDR1 SGDLS and CDR2 YYNGEE. V lost 3 bases, J lost 6 bases, and 16 bases lay in between. The CDR3 spans 15 residues. The CDR3 loop reads CASSATGTPINEQFF. CDR3 coding DNA: TGTGCCAGCAGCGCGACCGGGACTCCGATCAATGAGCAGTTCTTC.

The chain uses TRBV10-3 and TRBJ1-5, with a possible D match to TRBD1 (5 bases). Trimming pared 6 bases from V and 2 bases from J, leaving 11 bases between. The CDR3 extends over 14 amino acids. The germline V gene encodes CDR1 ENHRY and CDR2 SYGVKD. The CDR3 here is CAISLQGGNQPQHF. In DNA form, the CDR3 reads TGTGCCATCAGCCTTCAGGGCGGCAATCAGCCCCAGCATTTT.

The rearrangement uses TRBV19 and TRBJ1-1; TRBD1 matches 8 bases. Germline values: CDR1 LNHDA, CDR2 SQIVND (reference sequence). V was pared by 6 bases and J by 6 bases, with 6 bases of the junction left unmatched. The CDR3 runs to 13 residues. The CDR3 nucleotides read TGTGCCAGTAGACCTACAGGGGGACCTGAAGCTTTCTTT. It specifies CASRPTGGPEAFF.

The chain links TRBV9 to TRBJ2-7, with 7 bases that match TRBD1. The CDR3 loop spans 16 amino acids. Germline V gene sequence: CDR1 SGDLS, CDR2 YYNGEE. V trimming: 0 bases; J trimming: 2 bases; junction bases outside the gene matches: 8. The CDR3 protein is CASSVGPGQNTYEQYF. CDR3 in DNA: TGTGCCAGCAGCGTAGGGCCGGGACAGAATACCTACGAGCAGTACTTC.

The gene calls are TRBV15 and TRBJ2-5; the D gene is possibly TRBD2 (5 bases). CDR3 size: 17 residues. Germline CDR1 and CDR2: LNHNV and YYDKDF (reference sequence). Deletions cut 0 bases from V and 7 bases from J, with 21 bases between. CDR3 in DNA: TGTGCCACCAGCAGAGATGTGGGAAAGTCGGCGGGCGGGACCCAGTACTTC. Translated: CATSRDVGKSAGGTQYF.

To note about this clone: The sample contains more than one DNA sequence encoding this CDR3. The chain is built from TRBV27 and TRBJ2-7; D possibly corresponds to TRBD1 (5 bases). CDR3 length equals 10 residues. Germline V gene sequence: CDR1 MNHEY, CDR2 SMNVEV (reference sequence). V lost 8 bases, J lost 4 bases, and 6 bases lay in between. In nucleotides, the CDR3 is TGTGCCAGCGGACATTACGAGCAGTACTTC. It specifies CASGHYEQYF.

The chain employs TRBV9 and TRBJ2-2, with 8 positions matching TRBD2. The CDR3 runs 16 residues. V lost 0 bases and J lost 6; bases outside the gene matches: 7. Germline CDR1 SGDLS, CDR2 YYNGEE. The CDR3 DNA follows: TGTGCCAGCAGCGTAGTAAGGGGACTAGTCCCCGGGGAGCTGTTTTTT. Protein product: CASSVVRGLVPGELFF.

The V call is TRBV7-2, the J call TRBJ1-3; the match to TRBD1 covers 9 bases. The CDR3 length is 15 residues. J lost 3 bases, V lost 5 bases, and 5 bases had no gene match. CDR1 and CDR2 from the germline V gene are SGHTA and FQGNSA. The CDR3 region has the DNA TGTGCCAGCAGCAAGGGACAGGGTTTTGGAAACACCATATATTTT. The encoded protein is CASSKGQGFGNTIYF.

This chain uses TRBV7-9 with TRBJ2-3; weak D call: TRBD2 (6 bases). Deletions cut 5 bases from V and 4 bases from J, with 13 bases between. CDR1 and CDR2 (germline): SEHNR, FQNEAQ (reference sequence). The CDR3 consists of 14 residues. The CDR3 is CASSPRDSPDTQYF. Written as DNA, the CDR3 is TGTGCCAGCAGCCCGCGGGACTCCCCAGATACGCAGTATTTT.

This chain uses TRBV7-9 with TRBJ1-6; D gene ambiguous. The V end lost 2 bases, the J end lost 0 bases, and 11 bases lay between the germline ends. CDR1 SEHNR and CDR2 FQNEAQ come from the germline V gene (reference sequence). This CDR3 has 17 residues. The CDR3 nucleotides are TGTGCCAGCAGCTTATCCGTCTGGAGCTCCTATAATTCACCCCTCCACTTT. It is translated as CASSLSVWSSYNSPLHF.

In its sample, this clone was seen a few times. This chain links TRBV10-3 with TRBJ2-7, with 13 positions matching TRBD2. CDR3 length equals 15 residues. Germline V lookup: CDR1 ENHRY, CDR2 SYGVKD. V shed 5 bases, J shed 4 bases, and the junction held 5 bases outside the gene matches. The CDR3 DNA follows: TGTGCCATCAGTCAGGGACTAGCGGGGAGTTACGAGCAGTACTTC. It specifies CAISQGLAGSYEQYF.

This chain connects TRBV7-9 to TRBJ2-3; 11 bases line up with TRBD2. This CDR3 has 16 residues. Trimming at V came to 6 bases and at J to 0 bases, leaving 5 bases not matched to a gene. Germline CDR1 reads SEHNR; CDR2 reads FQNEAQ (reference sequence). DNA for the CDR3: TGTGCCAGCAGGAAGACTAGCGGGGCCAGCACAGATACGCAGTATTTT. Translated: CASRKTSGASTDTQYF.

V usage is TRBV6-5 and J usage is TRBJ1-5; 11 nucleotides match TRBD1. The CDR3 contains 15 residues. Germline V gene data show CDR1 as MNHEY and CDR2 as SVGAGI. After removal of 6 bases from V and 2 bases from J, the junction contained 3 bases not matched to a gene. CDR3 nucleotides: TGTGCCAGCAGCGCGGGACAGGGGGGCAATCAGCCCCAGCATTTT. It yields the protein CASSAGQGGNQPQHF.

This clone has only one observation. The gene calls are TRBV6-4 and TRBJ2-7, with 9 bases identical to TRBD1. Losses at the gene ends were 6 bases for V and 6 bases for J; bases not matched to a gene: 9. The CDR3 covers 14 residues. Germline assignment: CDR1 MRHNA and CDR2 SNTAGT. The CDR3 DNA reads as TGTGCCAGCAGCCAACAGGGGGCATCTTCCGAGCAGTACTTC. Amino acid sequence: CASSQQGASSEQYF.

This chain uses TRBV10-3 with TRBJ2-3; possibly TRBD2 for D (6 bases). V lost 4 bases, J lost 0 bases, and 14 bases lay in between. Germline V lookup: CDR1 ENHRY, CDR2 SYGVKD. The length of the CDR3 is 16 residues. For the CDR3, the DNA is TGTGCCATCAGTGCCCCGAGGGCGGGAAGCACAGATACGCAGTATTTT. This gives the protein CAISAPRAGSTDTQYF.

The chain combines TRBV4-3 with TRBJ2-5; a weak D match, TRBD2 (5 bases). CDR1 and CDR2 from the germline V gene are LGHNA and YSLEER. This CDR3 region has 15 residues. Trimming removed 2 bases at V and 4 bases at J, with 14 bases between. CDR3 loop: CASSQQAGIPETQYF. The CDR3 bases are TGCGCCAGCAGCCAACAAGCCGGGATTCCAGAGACCCAGTACTTC.

The chain is built from TRBV11-1 and TRBJ2-7; D may be TRBD1 (6 bases). V lost 7 bases to trimming and J lost 0 bases, with 7 bases between them. The CDR3 loop spans 12 amino acids. The germline gives CDR1 SGHAT, CDR2 FQDESV (reference sequence). The CDR3 region is CASTQGSYEQYF. The CDR3 DNA is TGTGCCAGCACACAGGGCTCCTACGAGCAGTACTTC.

This rearrangement joins TRBV13 to TRBJ2-7, with 16 bases lining up with TRBD2. The CDR3 spans 15 residues. Germline CDR1 reads PRHDT; CDR2 reads FYEKMQ (reference sequence). V shed 5 bases, J shed 8 bases, and the junction held 6 bases outside the gene matches. The CDR3 DNA follows: TGTGCCAGCAGCCACGGGACTAGCGGGAGGGGCAAGCAGTACTTC. The encoded protein is CASSHGTSGRGKQYF.